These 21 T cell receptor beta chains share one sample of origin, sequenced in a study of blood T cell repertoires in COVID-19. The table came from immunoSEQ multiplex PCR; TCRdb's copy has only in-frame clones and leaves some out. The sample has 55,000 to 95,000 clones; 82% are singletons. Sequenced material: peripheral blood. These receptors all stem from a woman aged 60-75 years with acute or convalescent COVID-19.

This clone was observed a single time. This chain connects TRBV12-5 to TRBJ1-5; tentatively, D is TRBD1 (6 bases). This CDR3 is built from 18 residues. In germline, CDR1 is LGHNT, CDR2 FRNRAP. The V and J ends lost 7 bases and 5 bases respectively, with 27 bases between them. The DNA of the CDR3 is TGTGCTAGTGCCTTGCCAAGGTCAGGGGTCATCGGGGATCAGCCCCAGCATTTT. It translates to CASALPRSGVIGDQPQHF.

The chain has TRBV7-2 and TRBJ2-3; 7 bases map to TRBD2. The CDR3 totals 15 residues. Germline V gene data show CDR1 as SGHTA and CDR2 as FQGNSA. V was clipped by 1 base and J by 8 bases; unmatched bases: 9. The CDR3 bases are TGTGCCAGCAGCTTAGGCGGGACTACGAAAGGTACGCAGTATTTT. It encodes CASSLGGTTKGTQYF.

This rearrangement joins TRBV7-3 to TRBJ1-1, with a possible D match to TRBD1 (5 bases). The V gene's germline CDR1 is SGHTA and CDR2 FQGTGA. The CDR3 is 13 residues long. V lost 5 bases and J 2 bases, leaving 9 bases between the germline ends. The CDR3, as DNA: TGTGCCAGCAGCCTACAGGTAAACACTGAAGCTTTCTTT. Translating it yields CASSLQVNTEAFF.

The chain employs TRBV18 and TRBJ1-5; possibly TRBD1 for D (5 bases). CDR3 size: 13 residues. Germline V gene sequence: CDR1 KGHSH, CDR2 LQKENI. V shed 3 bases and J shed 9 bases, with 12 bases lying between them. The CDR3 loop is CASSPTAKGPQHF. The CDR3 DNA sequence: TGTGCCAGCTCACCGACAGCCAAGGGGCCCCAGCATTTT.

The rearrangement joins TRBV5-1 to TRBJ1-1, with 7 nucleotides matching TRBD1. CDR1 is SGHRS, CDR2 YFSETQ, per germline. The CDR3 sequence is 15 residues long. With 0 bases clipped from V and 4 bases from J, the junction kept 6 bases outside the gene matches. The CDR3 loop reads CASSLAFGTATEAFF. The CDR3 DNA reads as TGCGCCAGCAGCTTGGCCTTCGGGACAGCCACTGAAGCTTTCTTT.

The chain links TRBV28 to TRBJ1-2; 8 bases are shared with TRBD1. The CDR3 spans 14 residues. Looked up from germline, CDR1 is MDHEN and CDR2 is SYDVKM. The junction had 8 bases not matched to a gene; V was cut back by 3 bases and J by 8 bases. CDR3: CASSFMGQARGYTF. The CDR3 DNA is TGTGCCAGCAGTTTTATGGGACAGGCTCGGGGCTACACCTTC.

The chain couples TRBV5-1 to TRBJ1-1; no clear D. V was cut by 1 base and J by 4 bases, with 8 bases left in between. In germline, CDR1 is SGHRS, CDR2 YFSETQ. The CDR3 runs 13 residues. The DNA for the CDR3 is TGCGCCAGCAGCTTGACTACGGGCACTGAAGCTTTCTTT. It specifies CASSLTTGTEAFF.

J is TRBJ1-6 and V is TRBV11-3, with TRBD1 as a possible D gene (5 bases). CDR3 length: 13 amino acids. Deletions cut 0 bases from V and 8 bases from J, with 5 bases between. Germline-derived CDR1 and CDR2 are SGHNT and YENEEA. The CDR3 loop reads CASSLDRDSPLHF. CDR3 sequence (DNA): TGTGCCAGCAGCTTAGACAGGGATTCACCCCTCCACTTT.

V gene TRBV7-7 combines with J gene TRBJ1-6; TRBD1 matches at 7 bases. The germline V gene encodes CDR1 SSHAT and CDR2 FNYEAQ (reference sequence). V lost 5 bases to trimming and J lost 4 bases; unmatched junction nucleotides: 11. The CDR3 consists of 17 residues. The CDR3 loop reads CASSRQGWLGYNSPLHF. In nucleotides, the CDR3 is TGTGCCAGCAGCCGACAGGGCTGGTTGGGTTATAATTCACCCCTCCACTTT.

DNA of the CDR3: TGTGCCAGCAGCTTAGAGGGCGGTGCAGGCCCCAATGAGCAGTTCTTC. It translates to CASSLEGGAGPNEQFF. The chain links TRBV7-3 to TRBJ2-1; D is possibly TRBD2 (5 bases). Germline CDR1 is SGHTA and CDR2 is FQGTGA. The V end was cut by 2 bases, the J end by 6 bases, with 17 bases between. The CDR3 contains 16 residues.

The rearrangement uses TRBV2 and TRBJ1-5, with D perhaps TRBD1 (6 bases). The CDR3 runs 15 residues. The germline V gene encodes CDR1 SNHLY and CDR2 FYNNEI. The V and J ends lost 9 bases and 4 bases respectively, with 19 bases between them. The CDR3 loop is CASSQGRQQNQPQHF. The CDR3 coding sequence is TGTGCCAGTTCCCAGGGGCGACAGCAAAATCAGCCCCAGCATTTT.

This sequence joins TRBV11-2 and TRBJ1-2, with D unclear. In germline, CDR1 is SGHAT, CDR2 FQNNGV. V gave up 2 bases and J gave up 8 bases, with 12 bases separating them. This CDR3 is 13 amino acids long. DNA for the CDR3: TGTGCCAGCAGCTTAAAGGAGGGATGGGGCTACACCTTC. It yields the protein CASSLKEGWGYTF.

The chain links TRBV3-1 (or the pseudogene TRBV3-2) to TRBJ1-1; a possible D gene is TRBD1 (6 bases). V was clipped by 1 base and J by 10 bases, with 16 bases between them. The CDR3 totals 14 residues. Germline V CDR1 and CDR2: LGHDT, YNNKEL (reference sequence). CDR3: CASSQVGGGGVAFF. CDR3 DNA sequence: TGTGCCAGCAGCCAAGTCGGAGGGGGAGGGGTAGCTTTCTTT.

The CDR3 DNA reads as TGTGCCAGCTCAGTGTTGGGACAGGGAACCGTCAATGAGCAGTTCTTC. Protein sequence: CASSVLGQGTVNEQFF. The gene calls are TRBV18 and TRBJ2-1; 9 nucleotides align to TRBD1. The CDR3 is made up of 16 amino acids. J gave up 6 bases and V 5 bases, and 11 bases lay outside the gene matches. Germline values: CDR1 KGHSH, CDR2 LQKENI.

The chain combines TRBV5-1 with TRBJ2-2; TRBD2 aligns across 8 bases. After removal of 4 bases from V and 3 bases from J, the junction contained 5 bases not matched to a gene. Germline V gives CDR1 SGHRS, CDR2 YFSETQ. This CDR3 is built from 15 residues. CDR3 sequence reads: CASSMTSVDTGELFF. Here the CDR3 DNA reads TGCGCCAGCAGCATGACTAGCGTTGACACCGGGGAGCTGTTTTTT.

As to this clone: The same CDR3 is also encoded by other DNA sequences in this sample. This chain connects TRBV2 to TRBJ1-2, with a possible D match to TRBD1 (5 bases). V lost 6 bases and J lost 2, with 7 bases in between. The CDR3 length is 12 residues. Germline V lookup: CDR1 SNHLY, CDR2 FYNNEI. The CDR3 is CASSTGNYGYTF. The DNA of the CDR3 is TGTGCCAGCAGCACAGGCAACTATGGCTACACCTTC.

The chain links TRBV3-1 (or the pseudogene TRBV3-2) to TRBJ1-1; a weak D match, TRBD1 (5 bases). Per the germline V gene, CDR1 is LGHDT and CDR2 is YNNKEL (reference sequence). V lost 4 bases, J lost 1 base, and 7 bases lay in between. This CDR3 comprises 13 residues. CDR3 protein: CASSRQGNTEAFF. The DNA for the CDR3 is TGTGCCAGCAGCCGCCAGGGGAACACTGAAGCTTTCTTT.

CDR3 nucleotides: TGTGCCAGCAGTTTTGAGTTGGTTTATGGCTACACCTTC. This encodes CASSFELVYGYTF. The chain recombines TRBV28 with TRBJ1-2, with unresolved D. CDR1 is MDHEN and CDR2 is SYDVKM in the germline V gene. The CDR3 has 13 residues. Trimming cost V 3 bases and J 5 bases, with 10 bases left between them.

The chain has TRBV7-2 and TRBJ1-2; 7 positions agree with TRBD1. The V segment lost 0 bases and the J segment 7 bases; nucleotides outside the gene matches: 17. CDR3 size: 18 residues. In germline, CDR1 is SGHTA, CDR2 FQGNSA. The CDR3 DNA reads TGTGCCAGCAGCTTAGCGCTCGGTTCCCGGGACAGACGTGGTGGCTACACCTTC. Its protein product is CASSLALGSRDRRGGYTF.

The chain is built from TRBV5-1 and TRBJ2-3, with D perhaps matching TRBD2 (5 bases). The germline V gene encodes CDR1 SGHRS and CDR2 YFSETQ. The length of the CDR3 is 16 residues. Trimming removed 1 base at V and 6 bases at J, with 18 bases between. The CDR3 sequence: CASSLRGPPSSDTQYF. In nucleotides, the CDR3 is TGCGCCAGCAGCTTGCGCGGGCCCCCAAGTTCCGATACGCAGTATTTT.

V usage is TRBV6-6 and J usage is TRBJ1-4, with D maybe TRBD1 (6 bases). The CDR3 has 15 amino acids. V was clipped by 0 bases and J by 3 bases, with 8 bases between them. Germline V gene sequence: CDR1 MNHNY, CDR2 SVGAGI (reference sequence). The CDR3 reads CASSYSAGANEKLFF. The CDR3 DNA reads TGTGCCAGCAGTTACTCGGCAGGGGCTAATGAAAAACTGTTTTTT.